One sample yielded the 23 T cell receptor beta chains listed below, sequenced in a study of blood T cell repertoires in COVID-19 (dated by TCRdb to 2018 to 2020). Receptor amplification or capture employed the immunoSEQ multiplex PCR assay. This is the immuneACCESS table as TCRdb keeps it, with only in-frame sequences that have V and J called. A part of the clones is gone; compared with another copy, unresolved V genes explain less than half, and the rest is unexplained. This sample is represented by just under 85,000 clones; 83% of them were singletons. The top ten constitute approximately 15% of the sample. The sequencing input was peripheral blood. The receptors shown here come from a woman in her fifties or sixties with acute or convalescent COVID-19.

The chain employs TRBV6-5 and TRBJ1-1; D is uncertain. Trimming shortened V by 5 bases and J by 1 base, and 11 bases separated the two germline ends. Germline-derived CDR1 and CDR2 are MNHEY and SVGAGI. The CDR3 totals 14 residues. The CDR3 bases are TGTGCCAGCAGTCTCAATGGAGGGAACACTGAAGCTTTCTTT. Translation: CASSLNGGNTEAFF.

This clone occurred a few times. The V call is TRBV27, the J call TRBJ2-1; 9 positions agree with TRBD2. This CDR3 is 20 amino acids long. V lost 2 bases and J lost 0; bases outside the gene matches: 14. From germline, CDR1 is MNHEY and CDR2 SMNVEV (reference sequence). In nucleotides, the CDR3 is TGTGCCAGCAGTTTACTTTCTCTAGCGGGACACAGAAGCTCCTACAATGAGCAGTTCTTC. Protein: CASSLLSLAGHRSSYNEQFF.

This sequence joins TRBV5-1 and TRBJ2-6, with 7 nucleotides matching TRBD2. V shed 4 bases, J shed 3 bases, and the junction held 1 base outside the gene matches. The length of the CDR3 is 14 residues. Germline values: CDR1 SGHRS, CDR2 YFSETQ. CDR3 DNA: TGCGCCAGCAGCCCGGGAGGTGGGGCCAACGTCCTGACTTTC. This encodes CASSPGGGANVLTF.

The chain joins TRBV9 to TRBJ2-1; no firm D call. Germline CDR1 and CDR2: SGDLS and YYNGEE. The CDR3 has 15 amino acids. The V end lost 2 bases, the J end lost 0 bases, and 9 bases lay between the germline ends. CDR3 bases: TGTGCCAGCAGCGTCTTGTCCAGCTCCTACAATGAGCAGTTCTTC. Translated: CASSVLSSSYNEQFF.

J is TRBJ2-2 and V is TRBV25-1; weak D call: TRBD2 (5 bases). The length of the CDR3 is 15 residues. With 4 bases removed from V and 1 base from J, the gap between germline ends came to 10 bases. The V gene's germline CDR1 is MGHDK and CDR2 SYGVNS. The CDR3 here is CASSGTGLNTGELFF. CDR3 coding DNA: TGTGCCAGCAGTGGAACGGGGTTGAACACCGGGGAGCTGTTTTTT.

The V and J genes are TRBV4-3 and TRBJ2-1; 12 bases are shared with TRBD2. Per germline, CDR1 LGHNA and CDR2 YSLEER. Trimming at V came to 3 bases and at J to 8 bases, leaving 5 bases not matched to a gene. The CDR3 extends over 15 amino acids. The CDR3 is CASSHASGGAYEQFF. CDR3 DNA sequence: TGCGCCAGCAGCCACGCTAGCGGGGGGGCTTATGAGCAGTTCTTC.

This clone qualifies as medium-sized. V gene TRBV11-2 combines with J gene TRBJ1-1; 7 nucleotides agree with TRBD1. CDR3 size: 15 residues. CDR1 and CDR2 (germline): SGHAT, FQNNGV. The junction had 6 bases not matched to a gene; V was cut back by 0 bases and J by 5 bases. CDR3 coding DNA: TGTGCCAGCAGCTTAGAGCGGACAGGCAGGACTGAAGCTTTCTTT. This translates into CASSLERTGRTEAFF.

The V and J genes are TRBV2 and TRBJ1-1; D uncertain. CDR1 is SNHLY, CDR2 FYNNEI, per germline. Trimming took off 4 bases at V and 1 base at J, with 10 bases between the two ends. CDR3 length: 14 amino acids. The DNA for the CDR3 is TGTGCCAGCAGTGGTAACTATCCGAACACTGAAGCTTTCTTT. It codes for CASSGNYPNTEAFF.

The chain employs TRBV6-5 and TRBJ1-2; TRBD1 matches 8 bases. Germline V CDR1 and CDR2: MNHEY, SVGAGI. The CDR3 loop spans 12 amino acids. Losses at the gene ends were 6 bases for V and 14 bases for J; bases not matched to a gene: 11. Here the CDR3 DNA reads TGTGCCAGCAGCAGGGACAGGTCAATGGGGACCTTC. Protein: CASSRDRSMGTF.

The chain couples TRBV7-2 to TRBJ1-4, with TRBD1 identical over 9 bases. The CDR3 runs to 18 residues. The ends lost 1 base at V and 8 bases at J; junction bases unmatched: 14. Germline V gene lookup returns CDR1 SGHTA and CDR2 FQGNSA. For the CDR3, the DNA is TGTGCCAGCAGCTTAGAACACAACAGGGGGCGGGCATTAGAAAAACTGTTTTTT. Translated, it gives CASSLEHNRGRALEKLFF.

This clone was seen only once. This chain uses TRBV20-1 with TRBJ1-2; D is unresolved. V lost 3 bases and J lost 0, with 11 bases in between. The CDR3 covers 14 residues. Germline CDR1 reads DFQATT; CDR2 reads SNEGSKA (reference sequence). The chain's CDR3 is CSASVLGANYGYTF. CDR3 DNA sequence: TGCAGTGCTAGTGTCTTAGGAGCTAACTATGGCTACACCTTC.

The rearrangement links TRBV21-1 to TRBJ1-5; TRBD1 is the table's D call, not checked against the DNA. TRBV21-1 is listed as a pseudogene. The CDR3 consists of 17 residues. CDR3 sequence: CASSKTGDREYHQPQHF. In nucleotides, the CDR3 is TGTGCCAGCAGCAAAACAGGGGACAGGGAGTATCATCAGCCCCAGCATTTT.

The genes are TRBV30 and TRBJ2-1, with a tentative D call TRBD1 (6 bases). V shed 3 bases and J shed 3 bases, with 9 bases lying between them. The CDR3 has 13 amino acids. Per germline, CDR1 GTSNPN and CDR2 SVGIG (reference sequence). The CDR3 reads CAWSRDNYNEQFF. In DNA form, the CDR3 reads TGTGCCTGGAGCCGGGACAACTACAATGAGCAGTTCTTC. The variable domain in full, completed from reference TRBV30 and TRBJ2-1, reads SQTIHQWPATLVQPVGSPLSLECTVEGTSNPNLYWYRQAAGRGLQLLFYSVGIGQISSEVPQNLSASRPQDRQFILSSKKLLLSDSGFYLCAWSRDNYNEQFFGPGTRLTVL.

The V and J genes are TRBV24-1 and TRBJ2-3, with a tentative D call TRBD2 (5 bases). The CDR3 sequence is 13 residues long. Germline V CDR1 and CDR2: KGHDR, SFDVKD. V lost 5 bases to trimming and J lost 6 bases, with 11 bases between them. CDR3 in DNA: TGTGCCACCAGTGCTGCTAGCAAGGATACGCAGTATTTT. Encoded protein: CATSAASKDTQYF.

This clone was detected once. V gene TRBV6-6 combines with J gene TRBJ1-2; no definite D call. The ends were cut back, 4 bases at V and 4 bases at J, with 10 bases in the middle. The CDR3 extends over 13 amino acids. CDR1 is MNHNY, CDR2 SVGAGI, per germline (reference sequence). CDR3 DNA: TGTGCCAGCAGTTCGGGGTCCTTCTATGGCTACACCTTC. Amino acids: CASSSGSFYGYTF.

This clone was seen a handful of times. The chain has TRBV6-5 and TRBJ1-3; TRBD1 matches at 7 bases. Germline V gene lookup returns CDR1 MNHEY and CDR2 SVGAGI. V lost 4 bases to trimming and J lost 0 bases; unmatched junction nucleotides: 6. CDR3 length: 16 residues. The CDR3 nucleotides are TGTGCCAGCAGTTTCACAGGGGCGCGCTCTGGAAACACCATATATTTT. Its translation is CASSFTGARSGNTIYF.

V usage is TRBV10-3 and J usage is TRBJ2-3; D is unresolved. Germline V CDR1 and CDR2: ENHRY, SYGVKD. The CDR3 spans 13 residues. V was trimmed by 2 bases and J by 4 bases, leaving 7 bases between them. The chain's CDR3 is CAISEAAPDTQYF. The CDR3 DNA reads TGTGCCATCAGTGAGGCGGCTCCAGATACGCAGTATTTT.

This clone has a single count. The chain has TRBV19 and TRBJ1-2, with 9 bases lining up with TRBD1. Per the germline V gene, CDR1 is LNHDA and CDR2 is SQIVND (reference sequence). The CDR3 runs 15 residues. V shed 5 bases and J 2 bases; nucleotides not matched to a gene: 6. The CDR3: CASSVTGGANYGYTF. As DNA, the CDR3 is TGTGCCAGTAGTGTAACAGGGGGCGCAAACTATGGCTACACCTTC.

The genes are TRBV15 and TRBJ1-2; D possibly corresponds to TRBD1 (5 bases). Germline assignment: CDR1 LNHNV and CDR2 YYDKDF (reference sequence). This CDR3 is 15 amino acids long. Trimming left V 0 bases short and J 3 bases short, with 11 bases between. Here the CDR3 reads CATSRDQGRDYGYTF. The DNA for the CDR3 is TGTGCCACCAGCAGAGATCAGGGCAGGGACTATGGCTACACCTTC.

The genes are TRBV7-3 and TRBJ1-2, with 10 bases lining up with TRBD1. Trimming at V came to 5 bases and at J to 5 bases, leaving 8 bases not matched to a gene. Germline V lookup: CDR1 SGHTA, CDR2 FQGTGA. The CDR3 has 15 amino acids. CDR3 in amino acids: CASSPTGGAGYGYTF. CDR3 coding DNA: TGTGCCAGCAGCCCGACAGGGGGCGCAGGGTATGGCTACACCTTC. Together with reference TRBV7-3 and TRBJ1-2, the CDR3 gives the full variable domain: GAGVSQTPSNKVTEKGKYVELRCDPISGHTALYWYRQSLGQGPEFLIYFQGTGAADDSGLPNDRFFAVRPEGSVSTLKIQRTERGDSAVYLCASSPTGGAGYGYTFGSGTRLTVV.

The V call is TRBV11-3, the J call TRBJ2-1; no clear D gene. The CDR3 extends over 12 amino acids. CDR1 and CDR2 (germline): SGHNT, YENEEA. Trimming removed 5 bases at V and 7 bases at J, with 9 bases between. Written as DNA, the CDR3 is TGTGCCAGCAGCCAAGCCCGAAATGAGCAGTTCTTC. It encodes CASSQARNEQFF.

The chain carries TRBV5-1 and TRBJ1-1; 11 bases map to TRBD1. The CDR3 is made up of 17 amino acids. Trimming at V came to 4 bases and at J to 0 bases, leaving 8 bases not matched to a gene. Germline CDR1 and CDR2: SGHRS and YFSETQ. The CDR3 DNA sequence: TGCGCCAGCAGCCCCGGACAGGGGGCTATGGTGAACACTGAAGCTTTCTTT. It translates to CASSPGQGAMVNTEAFF.

The V gene is TRBV6-5, the J gene TRBJ2-7; TRBD1 agrees at 9 bases. The CDR3 has 16 residues. V lost 0 bases, J lost 3 bases, and 6 bases stayed unmatched. Germline assignment: CDR1 MNHEY and CDR2 SVGAGI. The chain's CDR3 is CASSYSIGTGNYEQYF. The CDR3 region has the DNA TGTGCCAGCAGTTACTCGATCGGGACAGGGAACTACGAGCAGTACTTC.